A selection of T cell receptor beta chains follows, all from one sample in a study of blood T cell repertoires in COVID-19. TCRdb keeps only in-frame clones here, not all; method: immunoSEQ multiplex PCR. The data hold 350,000 or so clones, with more than 70% observed a single time. The sample consisted of peripheral blood. The receptor set was obtained from a woman aged 25 to 39 with COVID-19, enrolled during active disease. The CDR3 runs from the conserved cysteine through the conserved F or W. D genes are given only for firm matches. Some rows mark clone size as missing; the rest say once, few, many or name a class of expanded clone.

J: TRBJ2-1
D: -
size: -
V: TRBV9
CDR3: CASSVDGAPYNEQFF
DNA: TGTGCCAGCAGCGTAGATGGGGCCCCCTACAATGAGCAGTTCTTC

J: TRBJ1-6
D: TRBD1
size: -
V: TRBV2
CDR3: CASKGQGFSPLHF
DNA: TGTGCCAGCAAGGGACAGGGTTTTTCACCCCTCCACTTT

J: TRBJ2-2
D: -
size: -
V: TRBV24-1
CDR3: CATSESGFNTGELFF
DNA: TGTGCCACCAGTGAGTCAGGGTTTAACACCGGGGAGCTGTTTTTT

J: TRBJ2-3
D: -
size: -
V: TRBV4-3
CDR3: CASSQGERDTQYF
DNA: TGCGCCAGCAGCCAAGGAGAACGGGATACGCAGTATTTT

J: TRBJ1-4
D: -
size: few
V: TRBV20-1
CDR3: CSASLGQGSEKLFF
DNA: TGCAGTGCTAGTCTTGGGCAGGGGAGTGAAAAACTGTTTTTT

J: TRBJ2-5
D: TRBD1
size: few
V: TRBV19
CDR3: CASSPMDRGSRETQYF
DNA: TGTGCCAGTAGCCCTATGGACAGGGGAAGCCGGGAGACCCAGTACTTC

J: TRBJ2-5
D: TRBD2
size: -
V: TRBV5-4
CDR3: CASNLLAGAEYQETQYF
DNA: TGTGCCAGCAACCTACTAGCGGGGGCTGAGTACCAAGAGACCCAGTACTTC

J: TRBJ2-1
D: TRBD1
size: -
V: TRBV18
CDR3: CASSAGTGSYNEQFF
DNA: TGTGCCAGCTCCGCCGGGACAGGCAGCTACAATGAGCAGTTCTTC

J: TRBJ2-6
D: -
size: -
V: TRBV29-1
CDR3: CSVGNPGDSGANVLTF
DNA: TGCAGCGTTGGAAACCCAGGGGACTCTGGGGCCAACGTCCTGACTTTC

J: TRBJ1-6
D: -
size: -
V: TRBV4-2
CDR3: CASSLPTGNNSPLHF
DNA: TGTGCCAGCAGCCTACCAACAGGGAATAATTCACCCCTCCACTTT

J: TRBJ1-5
D: -
size: -
V: TRBV30
CDR3: CAWGENQPQHF
DNA: TGTGCCTGGGGGGAGAATCAGCCCCAGCATTTT

J: TRBJ2-5
D: -
size: -
V: TRBV2
CDR3: CASRRVGETQYF
DNA: TGTGCCAGCAGGCGGGTCGGGGAGACCCAGTACTTC

J: TRBJ2-1
D: -
size: -
V: TRBV5-4
CDR3: CASSLDRDTYNEQFF
DNA: TGTGCCAGCAGCTTGGATCGGGACACCTACAATGAGCAGTTCTTC

J: TRBJ2-2
D: TRBD1
size: -
V: TRBV30
CDR3: CAWSKTGTGGVGELFF
DNA: TGTGCCTGGAGCAAGACCGGGACAGGGGGCGTCGGGGAGCTGTTTTTT

J: TRBJ1-1
D: TRBD1
size: -
V: TRBV19
CDR3: CASTNNDRGYMNTEAFF
DNA: TGTGCCAGTACCAACAACGACAGGGGGTACATGAACACTGAAGCTTTCTTT

J: TRBJ2-7
D: -
size: -
V: TRBV9
CDR3: CASSVGGGPDSYEQYF
DNA: TGTGCCAGCAGCGTAGGGGGGGGCCCCGATTCCTACGAGCAGTACTTC

J: TRBJ2-3
D: -
size: once
V: TRBV3-1/TRBV3-2
CDR3: CASSPGLTRDTQYF
DNA: TGTGCCAGCAGCCCGGGACTTACCCGCGATACGCAGTATTTT

J: TRBJ1-1
D: -
size: -
V: TRBV9
CDR3: CASSVGAGREAFF
DNA: TGTGCCAGCAGCGTAGGGGCAGGGAGGGAAGCTTTCTTT

J: TRBJ1-4
D: TRBD1
size: -
V: TRBV18
CDR3: CASSPGWDRNEKLFF
DNA: TGTGCCAGCTCACCAGGGTGGGACAGGAATGAAAAACTGTTTTTT

J: TRBJ1-2
D: TRBD1
size: -
V: TRBV7-8
CDR3: CASSRATGGVYGYTF
DNA: TGTGCCAGCAGCCGAGCGACAGGGGGCGTCTATGGCTACACCTTC

J: TRBJ1-2
D: TRBD1
size: few
V: TRBV27
CDR3: CASSLSSGGGYTF
DNA: TGTGCCAGCAGTTTATCCTCAGGGGGAGGCTACACCTTC

J: TRBJ2-7
D: TRBD2
size: -
V: TRBV15
CDR3: CATSRAGTTRRGSYEQYF
DNA: TGTGCCACCAGCAGAGCCGGGACTACACGGCGAGGTAGTTACGAGCAGTACTTC

J: TRBJ2-2
D: -
size: -
V: TRBV5-1
CDR3: CASSFLTGPNTGELFF
DNA: TGCGCCAGCAGCTTTTTGACAGGCCCGAACACCGGGGAGCTGTTTTTT

J: TRBJ1-1
D: TRBD1
size: few
V: TRBV2
CDR3: CASTDRGLLSEAFF
DNA: TGTGCCAGCACCGACAGGGGGCTATTGTCTGAAGCTTTCTTT

J: TRBJ1-4
D: TRBD1
size: -
V: TRBV7-2
CDR3: CASWDRTNEKLFF
DNA: TGTGCCAGCTGGGACAGAACGAATGAAAAACTGTTTTTT

J: TRBJ1-3
D: -
size: -
V: TRBV28
CDR3: CASSPSVGNTIYF
DNA: TGTGCCAGCAGTCCCTCCGTTGGAAACACCATATATTTT